This is a list of T cell receptor beta chains from one sample in a study of T cells in Graves' hyperthyroidism and ophthalmopathy. TCRdb re-called the multiplex PCR reads through MiXCR, storing one row per CDR3 protein. The table records approximately 870,000 distinct CDR3 sequences, around 39% of them present only once. Sample: blood. The receptors come from a man aged 18 to 29 with Graves' hyperthyroidism. Each CDR3 is given with its conserved first and last residue. Fields, in order: clone size, D gene, CDR3 length, V gene, J gene, CDR3 DNA, CDR3 protein. D genes are given only for firm matches. Only part of the rows carry a size: once, few, many, or a class if the clone is expanded.

>.|TRBD1|15|TRBV7-9|TRBJ1-1
TGTGCCAGCAGCCCAAACAGGGGGGGGAAGACTGAAGCTTTCTTT
CASSPNRGGKTEAFF
>.|TRBD2|15|TRBV4-2|TRBJ2-7
TGTGCCAGCAGCTTGTCTAGCGGGGTCACCTACGAGCAGTACTTC
CASSLSSGVTYEQYF
>.|.|11|TRBV20-1|TRBJ1-2
TGCAGTGCCCAGAGCGGCGGGCGCTACACCTTC
CSAQSGGRYTF
>.|TRBD2|15|TRBV7-3|TRBJ2-5
TGTGCCAGCAGCTTAATTGCGGGGGGCCAAGAGACCCAGTACTTC
CASSLIAGGQETQYF
>.|.|14|TRBV20-1|TRBJ2-7
TGCAGTGCTAGAGTTGGGGGGAGTGGGTACGAGCAGTACTTC
CSARVGGSGYEQYF
>.|.|15|TRBV5-1|TRBJ2-5
TGCGCCAGCAGCTGGAAGGGAGGGGGGCAAGAGACCCAGTACTTC
CASSWKGGGQETQYF
>.|.|16|TRBV5-1|TRBJ1-1
TGCGCCAGCAGCTCGGAGGGACCCGTCATGAACACTGAAGCTTTCTTT
CASSSEGPVMNTEAFF
>many|.|17|TRBV7-8|TRBJ2-5
TGTGCCAGCAGCTCAACGGGTATGGCGCCGCTGGGAGAGACCCAGTACTTC
CASSSTGMAPLGETQYF
>.|.|15|TRBV25-1|TRBJ2-7
TGTGCTAGAGATCCGGACCGGCGGAACTACTACGAGCAGTACTTC
CARDPDRRNYYEQYF
>.|TRBD1|13|TRBV20-1|TRBJ1-6
TGCAGTGGTGACAGGGGGGATGATTCACCCCTCCACTTT
CSGDRGDDSPLHF
>.|.|15|TRBV20-1|TRBJ2-2
TGCAGTGCTAGAGGCCACAGACGGCAGGGTGGGGAGCTGTTTTTT
CSARGHRRQGGELFF
>few|TRBD1|14|TRBV19|TRBJ2-7
TGTGCCAGTAGTGCCCGGGACAGAGCCTACGAGCAGTACTTC
CASSARDRAYEQYF
>.|.|15|TRBV19|TRBJ2-7
TGTGCCAGTAGTATAATGGGCTTCAGCTCCTACGAGCAGTACTTC
CASSIMGFSSYEQYF
>few|.|12|TRBV30|TRBJ1-1
TGTGCCTGGAGTGACGAATGGACTGAAGCTTTCTTT
CAWSDEWTEAFF